A single sample gave rise to the 21 T cell receptor beta chains below, sequenced in a study of T cell changes during pregnancy in multiple sclerosis. The data were produced by immunoSEQ multiplex PCR, yet TCRdb's version contains in-frame clones alone and is incomplete. Of tens of thousands of clones in the sample, 90% were seen once. Sequencing used peripheral blood, obtained in the third trimester of pregnancy. The receptors come from a female donor in good health, enrolled as a control in a pregnancy study.

The rearrangement joins TRBV19 to TRBJ2-4; 7 positions agree with TRBD1. With 4 bases clipped from V and 0 bases from J, the junction kept 6 bases outside the gene matches. The CDR3 is 16 amino acids. Germline V lookup: CDR1 LNHDA, CDR2 SQIVND (reference sequence). In DNA, the CDR3 is TGTGCCAGTAGTACACCGGGACAGCTAGCCAAAAACATTCAGTACTTC. Protein: CASSTPGQLAKNIQYF.

This sequence joins TRBV12-5 and TRBJ2-3; tentatively, D is TRBD2 (6 bases). This CDR3 is 15 amino acids long. Germline values: CDR1 LGHNT, CDR2 FRNRAP. V lost 5 bases and J lost 2, with 14 bases in between. Written as DNA, the CDR3 is TGTGCTAGTGGTATCGGGGGTGGTAACACAGATACGCAGTATTTT. It translates to CASGIGGGNTDTQYF. The full variable domain, with the rest looked up from reference TRBV12-5 and TRBJ2-3, is DARVTQTPRHKVTEMGQEVTMRCQPILGHNTVFWYRQTMMQGLELLAYFRNRAPLDDSGMPKDRFSAEMPDATLATLKIQPSEPRDSAVYFCASGIGGGNTDTQYFGPGTRLTVL.

This chain uses TRBV6-1 with TRBJ1-5; D remains unclear. The CDR3 loop spans 14 amino acids. V was shortened by 7 bases and J by 4 bases, with 14 bases between the two germline ends. Germline V gene lookup returns CDR1 MNHNS and CDR2 SASEGT. CDR3 protein: CASTPVAGNQPQHF. The DNA for the CDR3 is TGTGCCAGCACCCCTGTGGCGGGGAATCAGCCCCAGCATTTT.

V gene TRBV7-6 combines with J gene TRBJ2-1; 9 nucleotides align to TRBD2. In germline, CDR1 is SGHVS, CDR2 FNYEAQ. The CDR3 contains 14 residues. V gave up 1 base and J gave up 6 bases; unmatched junction bases: 1. This CDR3 reads CASSLGRGGNEQFF. The CDR3 DNA follows: TGTGCCAGCAGCTTAGGGCGGGGGGGCAATGAGCAGTTCTTC.

The chain carries TRBV6-1 and TRBJ2-5; TRBD2 might be the D (6 bases). The germline gives CDR1 MNHNS, CDR2 SASEGT. V was shortened by 1 base and J by 4 bases, with 10 bases between the two germline ends. CDR3 length: 14 amino acids. CDR3 in amino acids: CASSEGGVGETQYF. CDR3 nucleotide sequence: TGTGCCAGCAGTGAAGGGGGGGTTGGAGAGACCCAGTACTTC.

This chain connects TRBV7-8 to TRBJ2-1; the match to TRBD2 covers 7 bases. The CDR3 totals 14 residues. The germline V gene encodes CDR1 SGHVS and CDR2 FQNEAQ. The V segment lost 1 base and the J segment 12 bases; nucleotides outside the gene matches: 9. CDR3 sequence reads: CASSLVGGTNRQFF. The CDR3 nucleotides read TGTGCCAGCAGCTTAGTCGGCGGGACTAATCGGCAGTTCTTC. Complete variable domain (other parts from reference TRBV7-8 and TRBJ2-1): GAGVSQSPRYKVAKRGQDVALRCDPISGHVSLFWYQQALGQGPEFLTYFQNEAQLDKSGLPSDRFFAERPEGSVSTLKIQRTQQEDSAVYLCASSLVGGTNRQFFGPGTRLTVL.

In nucleotides, the CDR3 is TGTGCCAGCAGCTTAACAAAACAGGGGGATCTTGGCTACACCTTC. Translating gives CASSLTKQGDLGYTF. The V gene is TRBV7-9, the J gene TRBJ1-2, with 8 bases that match TRBD1. V shed 2 bases and J 7 bases; nucleotides not matched to a gene: 9. The CDR3 has 15 amino acids. Germline V gives CDR1 SEHNR, CDR2 FQNEAQ (reference sequence).

This chain uses TRBV7-2 with TRBJ2-5; 11 bases match TRBD2. J was trimmed by 5 bases and V by 1 base; bases with no gene match: 6. The CDR3 sequence is 16 residues long. Germline assignment: CDR1 SGHTA and CDR2 FQGNSA. This CDR3 is CASSLGSGRARETQYF. The CDR3 coding sequence is TGTGCCAGCAGCTTAGGTAGCGGGAGGGCCCGGGAGACCCAGTACTTC.

CDR3 residues: CASSEGSHNYGYTF. The CDR3 bases are TGTGCCAGCTCAGAAGGGAGCCATAACTATGGCTACACCTTC. The chain has TRBV18 and TRBJ1-2; no reliable D call. V lost 5 bases to trimming and J lost 1 base, with 11 bases between them. The CDR3 runs 14 residues. Germline V gives CDR1 KGHSH, CDR2 LQKENI. Using reference TRBV18 and TRBJ1-2 for the parts outside the CDR3, the full variable domain is NAGVMQNPRHLVRRRGQEARLRCSPMKGHSHVYWYRQLPEEGLKFMVYLQKENIIDESGMPKERFSAEFPKEGPSILRIQQVVRGDSAAYFCASSEGSHNYGYTFGSGTRLTVV.

The chain employs TRBV6-5 and TRBJ1-2; TRBD1 might be the D (6 bases). The germline gives CDR1 MNHEY, CDR2 SVGAGI. The CDR3 sequence is 13 residues long. Trimming removed 5 bases from V and 7 bases from J, with 14 bases in between. In DNA form, the CDR3 reads TGTGCCAGCAGTCCGCGACAGGATCGTGGCTACACCTTC. It codes for CASSPRQDRGYTF.

The chain recombines TRBV5-4 with TRBJ2-2; D is uncertain. Germline loops: CDR1 SGHNT, CDR2 YYREEE (reference sequence). V shed 1 base and J shed 1 base, with 8 bases lying between them. The CDR3 is made up of 15 amino acids. CDR3 sequence: CASSLSGKNTGELFF. CDR3 DNA: TGTGCCAGCAGCTTGTCAGGCAAGAACACCGGGGAGCTGTTTTTT.

V and J are TRBV27 and TRBJ1-1; D possibly corresponds to TRBD1 (6 bases). CDR3 length equals 16 residues. Trimming pared 2 bases from V and 1 base from J, leaving 14 bases between. CDR1 is MNHEY, CDR2 SMNVEV, per germline (reference sequence). The CDR3 sequence is CASSLIAGQPNTEAFF. The CDR3 nucleotides are TGTGCCAGCAGTTTAATCGCCGGACAGCCGAACACTGAAGCTTTCTTT.

The gene calls are TRBV13 and TRBJ2-7; TRBD1 might be the D (6 bases). This CDR3 has 13 amino acids. CDR1 and CDR2 (germline): PRHDT, FYEKMQ (reference sequence). V was trimmed by 5 bases and J by 3 bases, leaving 11 bases between them. CDR3 residues: CASSKGDGYEQYF. As DNA, the CDR3 is TGTGCCAGCAGCAAGGGGGACGGCTACGAGCAGTACTTC.

The rearrangement uses TRBV9 and TRBJ2-2; 9 bases are a match to TRBD2. This CDR3 contains 17 residues. Germline values: CDR1 SGDLS, CDR2 YYNGEE. Unmatched junction bases numbered 4, after V lost 0 bases and J lost 1 base. The CDR3 here is CASSVGASGKNTGELFF. The CDR3 coding sequence is TGTGCCAGCAGCGTAGGGGCTAGCGGGAAGAACACCGGGGAGCTGTTTTTT.

V and J are TRBV5-4 and TRBJ2-7; 9 bases align to TRBD1. CDR3 size: 15 residues. Per the germline V gene, CDR1 is SGHNT and CDR2 is YYREEE (reference sequence). With V trimmed by 0 bases and J by 3 bases, 4 bases remained unmatched. CDR3 coding DNA: TGTGCCAGCAGCTTGGGGGACAGGGTTGGCTACGAGCAGTACTTC. It encodes CASSLGDRVGYEQYF.

J is TRBJ2-1 and V is TRBV6-1; 13 bases fit TRBD2. The length of the CDR3 is 16 residues. Unmatched junction bases numbered 6, after V lost 4 bases and J lost 6 bases. Per the germline V gene, CDR1 is MNHNS and CDR2 is SASEGT. CDR3 nucleotides: TGTGCCAGCAGTGGAACCGGACTAGCGGGAGCCAATGAGCAGTTCTTC. Protein: CASSGTGLAGANEQFF.

The chain is built from TRBV5-6 and TRBJ1-2; D is perhaps TRBD1 (5 bases). In germline, CDR1 is SGHDT, CDR2 YYEEEE. This CDR3 contains 15 residues. V was cut by 1 base and J by 0 bases, with 10 bases left in between. This CDR3 reads CASSLSRGSNYGYTF. CDR3 sequence (DNA): TGTGCCAGCAGCTTGTCGCGGGGCTCTAACTATGGCTACACCTTC. The full variable domain, in which reference TRBV5-6 and TRBJ1-2 provide the parts outside the CDR3, is DAGVTQSPTHLIKTRGQQVTLRCSPKSGHDTVSWYQQALGQGPQFIFQYYEEEERQRGNFPDRFSGHQFPNYSSELNVNALLLGDSALYLCASSLSRGSNYGYTFGSGTRLTVV.

The J gene is TRBJ1-4, the V gene TRBV15, with D perhaps TRBD1 (5 bases). This CDR3 contains 12 residues. Germline V gene lookup returns CDR1 LNHNV and CDR2 YYDKDF (reference sequence). V lost 0 bases to trimming and J lost 10 bases, with 6 bases between them. This CDR3 is CATSRDQGKLFF. DNA of the CDR3: TGTGCCACCAGCAGAGACCAGGGAAAACTGTTTTTT. Using reference TRBV15 and TRBJ1-4 for the parts outside the CDR3, the full variable domain is DAMVIQNPRYQVTQFGKPVTLSCSQTLNHNVMYWYQQKSSQAPKLLFHYYDKDFNNEADTPDNFQSRRPNTSFCFLDIRSPGLGDTAMYLCATSRDQGKLFFGSGTQLSVL.

On this clone itself: An end of the junction differs from the germline gene, which may be a read error. The chain has TRBV29-1 and TRBJ2-1; 7 bases are a match to TRBD2. The CDR3 sequence is 13 residues long. Germline V gives CDR1 SQVTM, CDR2 ANQGSEA. In DNA form, the CDR3 reads TGCAGCGTTGACCTGGCGGGAGATTCCCTCGGTATCTTC. Amino acid sequence: CSVDLAGDSLGIF.

The V gene is TRBV6-5, the J gene TRBJ1-1; no clear D. V was cut by 8 bases and J by 6 bases, with 19 bases left in between. The CDR3 extends over 14 amino acids. Germline V gene lookup returns CDR1 MNHEY and CDR2 SVGAGI. The CDR3: CASAAEETISEAFF. The CDR3 bases are TGTGCCAGCGCCGCAGAGGAGACGATATCTGAAGCTTTCTTT.

The chain employs TRBV27 and TRBJ2-7, with a tentative D call TRBD1 (6 bases). The CDR3 runs to 13 residues. Looked up from germline, CDR1 is MNHEY and CDR2 is SMNVEV (reference sequence). Trimming took 3 bases from V and 3 from J, leaving 9 bases between them. The CDR3 protein is CASSFGQLYEQYF. CDR3 coding DNA: TGTGCCAGCAGTTTCGGACAGCTCTACGAGCAGTACTTC.